The present T cell receptor (beta chain) was sequenced within a study of T cells in Graves' hyperthyroidism and ophthalmopathy. Many counts were recorded for this clonotype. As yet, its antigen is unknown. The CDR3 extends over 15 amino acids. Germline loops: CDR1 SEHNR, CDR2 FQNEAQ (reference sequence). V lost 1 base, J lost 0 bases, and 7 bases lay in between. Regarding the study as a whole: Appearing also in blood were most of the thyroid clonotypes expanded above 0.001.

TCR beta CDR3 regions were amplified from RNA transcripts. In the first-round RT-PCR of the TCR CDR3, the HTBI primer set was used. TCRdb re-analysed the multiplex PCR reads in MiXCR, keeping a single row per CDR3 protein. Among 300,000 to 400,000 distinct CDR3 sequences listed, 21% were seen once. In patients aged 18 to 65, hyperthyroidism was newly diagnosed, with duration under 2 months. PBMCs were derived from 9.5 to 10 ml fresh peripheral blood. This receptor was identified in a woman aged 45 to 65 with Graves' hyperthyroidism. The V call is TRBV7-9, the J call TRBJ2-1, with no clear D. Specimen: blood. CDR3 nucleotide sequence: TGTGCCAGCAGCTTAGGGGTTAGCTCCTACAATGAGCAGTTCTTC. It specifies CASSLGVSSYNEQFF.